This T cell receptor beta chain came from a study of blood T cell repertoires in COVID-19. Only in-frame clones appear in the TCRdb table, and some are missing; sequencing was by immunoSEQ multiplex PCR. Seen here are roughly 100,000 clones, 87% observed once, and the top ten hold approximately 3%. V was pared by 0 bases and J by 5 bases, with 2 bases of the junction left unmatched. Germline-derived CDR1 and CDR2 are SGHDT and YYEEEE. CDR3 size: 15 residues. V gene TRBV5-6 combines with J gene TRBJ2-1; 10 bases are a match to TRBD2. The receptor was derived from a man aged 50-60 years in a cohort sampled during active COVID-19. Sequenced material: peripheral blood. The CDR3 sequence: CASSLEGLANNEQFF. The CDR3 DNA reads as TGTGCCAGCAGCTTGGAGGGACTAGCGAACAATGAGCAGTTCTTC.